Sequencing of this T cell receptor (beta chain) was carried out in a study of T cell changes during pregnancy in multiple sclerosis. This clone has more than one count but fewer than ten. TCRdb keeps only in-frame clones here, not all; method: immunoSEQ multiplex PCR. The sample yields about 97,000 clones, 90% seen once. Trimming cost V 0 bases and J 4 bases; bases outside gene matches: 14. The germline CDR1 and CDR2 sequences are LGHNA and YNFKEQ. CDR3 length: 18 residues. The receptor comes from a female donor in good health, enrolled as a control in a pregnancy study. The chain links TRBV4-2 to TRBJ1-2; 7 positions match TRBD1. The sample in question was peripheral blood, obtained in the second trimester of pregnancy. The CDR3 here is CASSQDSPTGEGLYGYTF. The CDR3 nucleotides read TGTGCCAGCAGCCAAGATAGTCCCACAGGGGAAGGACTCTATGGCTACACCTTC.